This is a list of T cell receptor beta chains from one sample in a study of CD8 T cells in Susac syndrome. TCRdb passed the immunoSEQ multiplex PCR reads through MiXCR, listing each CDR3 protein once. The table records about 300,000 distinct CDR3 sequences, approximately 81% of them present only once. Sequencing input: CD8+ T cells from PBMCs. Source of these receptors: a human donor with multiple sclerosis. Both conserved end residues are part of each CDR3. Fields, in order: J gene, V gene, CDR3 protein.

J: TRBJ2-4; V: TRBV7-9; CDR3: CASSPPAAGQNIQYF
J: TRBJ2-2; V: TRBV27; CDR3: CASSYLAGTGELFF
J: TRBJ2-7; V: TRBV28; CDR3: CASSFFWTGLYEQYF
J: TRBJ2-2; V: TRBV23-1; CDR3: CASSGRANTGELFF
J: TRBJ2-7; V: TRBV13; CDR3: CASSPGGRAPYEQYF
J: TRBJ2-7; V: TRBV13; CDR3: CASSLWERNYEQYF
J: TRBJ2-5; V: TRBV10-3; CDR3: CAIRGAQETQYF
J: TRBJ2-7; V: TRBV5-1; CDR3: CASSAPSDREYEQYF
J: TRBJ2-2; V: TRBV27; CDR3: CASSFRAGTGELFF
J: TRBJ2-7; V: TRBV23-1; CDR3: CASSHPGQGGEQYF
J: TRBJ2-2; V: TRBV2; CDR3: CASKTGELFF
J: TRBJ2-1; V: TRBV4-1; CDR3: CASSQDQSGASAPLSQFF
J: TRBJ2-2; V: TRBV7-9; CDR3: CASRTREAPNTGELFF
J: TRBJ2-2; V: TRBV28; CDR3: CASNSGWTGELFF
J: TRBJ1-6; V: TRBV5-1; CDR3: CASSSTGNPYNSPLHF
J: TRBJ1-5; V: TRBV27; CDR3: CASSLAGLRQPQHF
J: TRBJ2-3; V: TRBV30; CDR3: CAWSVAGGPPDTQYF
J: TRBJ2-1; V: TRBV27; CDR3: CASSLPRKIDEQFF
J: TRBJ2-3; V: TRBV27; CDR3: CASSPFGTSTDTQYF
J: TRBJ1-6; V: TRBV3-1; CDR3: CASSQEWTGRSPLHF
J: TRBJ2-1; V: TRBV12-3/TRBV12-4; CDR3: CASRSQGGNEQFF
J: TRBJ2-2; V: TRBV2; CDR3: CASSEETSFPGELFF
J: TRBJ1-2; V: TRBV29-1; CDR3: CSVQGNYGYTF
J: TRBJ2-7; V: TRBV15; CDR3: CATSRDLGAAYEQYF
J: TRBJ2-7; V: TRBV2; CDR3: CASSELAGVTYEQYF
J: TRBJ1-1; V: TRBV2; CDR3: CASRQGLPEAFF
J: TRBJ2-2; V: TRBV7-3; CDR3: CASSLKARDTGELFF
J: TRBJ2-7; V: TRBV27; CDR3: CASSPGPLYEQYF
J: TRBJ2-7; V: TRBV27; CDR3: CASSYRTSYEQYF
J: TRBJ2-7; V: TRBV5-1; CDR3: CASSWTGGMNEQYF
J: TRBJ2-4; V: TRBV28; CDR3: CASSVPGQGNIQYF
J: TRBJ2-7; V: TRBV9; CDR3: CASSPGTGRYEQYF
J: TRBJ2-1; V: TRBV7-8; CDR3: CASRIRQGNSYNEQFF
J: TRBJ2-7; V: TRBV20-1; CDR3: CSARDRRTSLYEQYF
J: TRBJ2-2; V: TRBV6-6; CDR3: CASSRRDRAGELFF
J: TRBJ2-7; V: TRBV15; CDR3: CATSGSRQGAYEQYF
J: TRBJ1-4; V: TRBV27; CDR3: CASSLGGHQHPNEKLFF
J: TRBJ1-3; V: TRBV7-9; CDR3: CASSLGQGDLNTIYF
J: TRBJ2-1; V: TRBV7-2; CDR3: CASSRGLAGANEQFF
J: TRBJ2-1; V: TRBV2; CDR3: CASRSNEQFF
J: TRBJ2-6; V: TRBV19; CDR3: CASNRQGAAGANVLTF
J: TRBJ2-7; V: TRBV6-1; CDR3: CASSDRRLAGAYEQYF
J: TRBJ2-7; V: TRBV24-1; CDR3: CATSEGRGHLSYEQYF